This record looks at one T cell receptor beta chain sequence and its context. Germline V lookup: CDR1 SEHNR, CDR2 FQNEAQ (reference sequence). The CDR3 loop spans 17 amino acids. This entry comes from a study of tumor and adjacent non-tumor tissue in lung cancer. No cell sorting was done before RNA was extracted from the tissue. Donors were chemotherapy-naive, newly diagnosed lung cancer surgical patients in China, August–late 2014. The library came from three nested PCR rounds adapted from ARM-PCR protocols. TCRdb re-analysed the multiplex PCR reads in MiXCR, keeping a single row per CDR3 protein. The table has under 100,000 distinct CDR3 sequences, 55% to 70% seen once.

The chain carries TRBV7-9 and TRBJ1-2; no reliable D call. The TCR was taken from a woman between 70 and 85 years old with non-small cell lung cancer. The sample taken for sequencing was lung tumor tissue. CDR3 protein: CVNSTNYIGLGNYGYTF. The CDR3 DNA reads TGTGTCAACAGCACGAACTATATCGGGTTAGGGAACTATGGCTACACCTTC.